These 2 T cell receptor beta chains came from one sample sequenced in a study of technical replicates of blood from several donors. Generated by immunoSEQ multiplex PCR, the TCRdb table keeps only in-frame clones and is missing some. The data contain about 59,000 clones, 86% of them singletons. Input material: PBMCs. Receptors originate from a human donor in good health. Some clones in this sample may be carry-over from other donors' samples.

The genes are TRBV7-2 and TRBJ2-1; 10 bases line up with TRBD2. This CDR3 region has 15 residues. Germline CDR1 is SGHTA and CDR2 is FQGNSA. The trim removed 1 base at V and 8 bases at J, leaving 5 bases unmatched. The CDR3 DNA follows: TGTGCCAGCAGCTTAGTTAGCGGGGGGAGCTATGAGCAGTTCTTC. It specifies CASSLVSGGSYEQFF.

The V call is TRBV6-5, the J call TRBJ1-5; D is perhaps TRBD1 (5 bases). Trimming removed 8 bases at V and 6 bases at J, with 17 bases between. CDR3 length equals 14 residues. Germline assignment: CDR1 MNHEY and CDR2 SVGAGI. CDR3 sequence reads: CASAPQGMTQPQHF. The CDR3 nucleotides are TGTGCCAGCGCCCCCCAGGGAATGACTCAGCCCCAGCATTTT.